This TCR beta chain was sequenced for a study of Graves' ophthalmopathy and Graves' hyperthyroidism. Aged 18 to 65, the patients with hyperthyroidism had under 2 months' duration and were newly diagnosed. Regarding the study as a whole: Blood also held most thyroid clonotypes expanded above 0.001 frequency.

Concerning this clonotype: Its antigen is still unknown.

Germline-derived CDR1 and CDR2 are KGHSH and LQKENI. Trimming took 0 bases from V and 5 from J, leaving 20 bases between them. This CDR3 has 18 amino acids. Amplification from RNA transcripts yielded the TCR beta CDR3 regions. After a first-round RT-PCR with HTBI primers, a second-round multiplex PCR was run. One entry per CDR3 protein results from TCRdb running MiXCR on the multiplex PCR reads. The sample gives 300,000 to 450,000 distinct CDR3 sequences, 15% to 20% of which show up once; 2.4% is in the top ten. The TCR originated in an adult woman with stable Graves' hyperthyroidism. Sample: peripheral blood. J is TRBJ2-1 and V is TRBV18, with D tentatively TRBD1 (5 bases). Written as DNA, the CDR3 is TGTGCCAGCTCACCACCGACAGAGATAAACCTATTCCACAATGAGCAGTTCTTC. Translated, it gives CASSPPTEINLFHNEQFF.